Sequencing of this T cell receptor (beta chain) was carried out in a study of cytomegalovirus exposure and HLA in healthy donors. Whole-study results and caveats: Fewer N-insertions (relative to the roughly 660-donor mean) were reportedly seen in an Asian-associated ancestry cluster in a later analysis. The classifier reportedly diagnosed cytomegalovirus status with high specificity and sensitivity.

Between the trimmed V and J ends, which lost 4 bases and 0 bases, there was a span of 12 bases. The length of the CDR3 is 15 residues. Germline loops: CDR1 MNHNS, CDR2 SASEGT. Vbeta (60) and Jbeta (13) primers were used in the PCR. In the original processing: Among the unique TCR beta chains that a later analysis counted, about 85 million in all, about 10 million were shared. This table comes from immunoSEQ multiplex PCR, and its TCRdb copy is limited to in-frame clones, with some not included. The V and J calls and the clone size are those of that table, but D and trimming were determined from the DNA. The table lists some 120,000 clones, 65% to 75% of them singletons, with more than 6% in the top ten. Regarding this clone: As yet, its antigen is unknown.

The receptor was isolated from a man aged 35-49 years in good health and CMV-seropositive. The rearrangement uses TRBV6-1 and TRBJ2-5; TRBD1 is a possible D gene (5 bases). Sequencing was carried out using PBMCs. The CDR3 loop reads CASSAQNRYQETQYF. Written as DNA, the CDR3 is TGTGCCAGCAGTGCCCAAAACAGGTACCAAGAGACCCAGTACTTC.